This T cell receptor beta chain was captured in a study of regulatory dendritic cells for organ transplantation. Study-level points and caveats: Naive T cells showed high diversity, memory cells less, memory CD8+ least.

This CDR3 has 16 amino acids. The germline gives CDR1 SGHTA, CDR2 FQGNSA. Germline trimming cut 0 bases from V and 7 bases from J; bases unmatched to any gene: 5. About this clone: Its antigen is unknown.

Sequenced by immunoSEQ multiplex PCR; TCRdb stores in-frame clones only, minus some. The sample holds 25,000 to 35,000 clones, 60% to 80% seen once. V gene TRBV7-2 combines with J gene TRBJ2-7, with 14 bases aligning to TRBD2. This clonotype originated in a human donor in good health. Sequencing was carried out using memory CD4+ T cells from blood. Documented subset: CD45RO+ memory T cells. CDR3 residues: CASSLAGLAGGQEQYF. CDR3 nucleotides: TGTGCCAGCAGCTTAGCTGGACTAGCGGGAGGTCAGGAGCAGTACTTC.